This T cell receptor beta chain was captured by sequencing in a study of T cell repertoires in cytomegalovirus infection (dated 2019 in TCRdb). Background on the whole study: The peptide stimulations were aimed at well-studied HLA-B-restricted epitopes as well as recently identified HLA-C-restricted CMV epitopes, whose presentation resists viral immunomodulation. Donor HLA type was relevant to the analysis, as public TCR beta signatures indicated carriage of CMV infection together with the matching HLA type. The paper's findings and limits, for the study overall: The ex vivo response was dominated by HLA-C-restricted CMV-specific TCR beta clonotypes, and the single most frequent clonotype in two of eight donors was supplied by these HLA-C-restricted clonotypes. Carriers of CMV infection plus the relevant HLA type were discriminated by the cumulative frequency of public TCR beta family members in the study cohort and in an independent roughly 370-donor cohort.

The treatment or condition label, read with the paper, signifies: in vitro stimulation with specific CMV peptide epitopes to enrich CMV-specific T cells. Sequencer: Illumina HiSeq 1500. TCRdb cleaned the public reads at Q25 with fastp, built clones with MiXCR and kept in-frame beta chains. Each CDR3 protein appears once, grouped with its most common genes and DNA. For this sample there are more than 250,000 distinct CDR3 sequences; 25% appear just once. In total, the top ten clones hold 13% of the sample. This clonotype turned up a few times. No antigen is known for it. Base qualities are not at hand, and no much larger clone is one base apart. There are 15 amino acids in the CDR3, from cysteine to phenylalanine inclusive. Just CDR3 DNA is preserved here, 45 bases in frame from base 1. Via the germline V gene, CDR1 is MDHEN and CDR2 SYDVKM. Relative to germline, V is missing 5 bases and J is missing 3 bases, with 6 bases of the junction outside any gene match.

The clonotype comes from a human donor in good health (CMV status not recorded). Some clones in this sample may be carry-over from other donors' samples. The chain links TRBV28 with TRBJ2-7, with 11 bases matching TRBD2. The specimen was cultured PBMCs, collected from culture after CMV antigen stimulation. The CDR3 loop reads CASSPWTSGYYEQYF. The DNA sequence is as follows: TGTGCCAGCAGTCCCTGGACTAGCGGGTACTACGAGCAGTACTTC.